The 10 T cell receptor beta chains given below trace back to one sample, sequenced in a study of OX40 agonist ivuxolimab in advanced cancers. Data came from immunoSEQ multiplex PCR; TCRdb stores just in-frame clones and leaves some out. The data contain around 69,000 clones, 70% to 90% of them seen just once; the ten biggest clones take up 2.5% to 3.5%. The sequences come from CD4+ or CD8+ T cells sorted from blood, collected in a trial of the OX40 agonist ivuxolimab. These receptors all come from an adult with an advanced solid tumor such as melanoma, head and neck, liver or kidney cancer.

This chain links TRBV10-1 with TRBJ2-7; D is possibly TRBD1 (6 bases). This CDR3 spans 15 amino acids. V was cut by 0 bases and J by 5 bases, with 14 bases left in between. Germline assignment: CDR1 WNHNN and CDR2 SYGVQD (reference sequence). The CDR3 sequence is CASSESWDTGDEQYF. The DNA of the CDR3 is TGCGCCAGCAGTGAGTCCTGGGACACTGGGGACGAGCAGTACTTC.

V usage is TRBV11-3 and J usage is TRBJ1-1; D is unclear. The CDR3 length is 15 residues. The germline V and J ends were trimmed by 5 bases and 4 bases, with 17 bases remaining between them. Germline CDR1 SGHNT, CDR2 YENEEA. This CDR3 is CASSLGTGGPTEAFF. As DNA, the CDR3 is TGTGCCAGCAGCCTGGGCACGGGTGGGCCCACTGAAGCTTTCTTT.

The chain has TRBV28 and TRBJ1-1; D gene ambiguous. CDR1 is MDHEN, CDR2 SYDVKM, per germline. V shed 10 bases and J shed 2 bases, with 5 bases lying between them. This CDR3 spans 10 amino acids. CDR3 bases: TGTGCCACCCTTAACACTGAAGCTTTCTTT. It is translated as CATLNTEAFF.

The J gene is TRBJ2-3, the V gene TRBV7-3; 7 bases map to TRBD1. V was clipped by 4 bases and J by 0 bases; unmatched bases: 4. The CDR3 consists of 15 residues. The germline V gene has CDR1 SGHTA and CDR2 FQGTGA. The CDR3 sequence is CASSYTGQSTDTQYF. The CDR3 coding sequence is TGTGCCAGCAGCTATACGGGACAGAGCACAGATACGCAGTATTTT. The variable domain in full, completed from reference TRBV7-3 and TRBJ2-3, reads GAGVSQTPSNKVTEKGKYVELRCDPISGHTALYWYRQSLGQGPEFLIYFQGTGAADDSGLPNDRFFAVRPEGSVSTLKIQRTERGDSAVYLCASSYTGQSTDTQYFGPGTRLTVL.

This CDR3 reads CASGATGNYGYTF. The DNA for the CDR3 is TGTGCCAGCGGGGCGACAGGGAACTATGGCTACACCTTC. The genes are TRBV6-1 and TRBJ1-2; 7 positions match TRBD1. Per germline, CDR1 MNHNS and CDR2 SASEGT. This CDR3 is built from 13 residues. Germline trimming cut 8 bases from V and 2 bases from J; bases unmatched to any gene: 5.

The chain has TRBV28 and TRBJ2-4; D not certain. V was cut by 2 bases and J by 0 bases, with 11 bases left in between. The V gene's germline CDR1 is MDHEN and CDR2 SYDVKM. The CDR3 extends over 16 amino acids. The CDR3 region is CASSLDGVLAKNIQYF. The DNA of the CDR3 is TGTGCCAGCAGTTTAGACGGCGTTCTAGCCAAAAACATTCAGTACTTC.

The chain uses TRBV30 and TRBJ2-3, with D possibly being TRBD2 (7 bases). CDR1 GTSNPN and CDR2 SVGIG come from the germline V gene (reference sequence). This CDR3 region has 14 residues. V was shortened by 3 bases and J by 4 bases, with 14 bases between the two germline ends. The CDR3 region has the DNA TGTGCCTGGAGAAAAGGGGGGGGGCCAGATACGCAGTATTTT. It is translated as CAWRKGGGPDTQYF. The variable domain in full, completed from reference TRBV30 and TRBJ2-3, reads SQTIHQWPATLVQPVGSPLSLECTVEGTSNPNLYWYRQAAGRGLQLLFYSVGIGQISSEVPQNLSASRPQDRQFILSSKKLLLSDSGFYLCAWRKGGGPDTQYFGPGTRLTVL.

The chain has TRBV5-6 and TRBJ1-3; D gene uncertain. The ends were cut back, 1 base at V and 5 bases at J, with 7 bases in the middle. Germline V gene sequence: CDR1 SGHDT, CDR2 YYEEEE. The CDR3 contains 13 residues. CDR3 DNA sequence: TGTGCCAGCAGCTTGAACGGGAGAAACACCATATATTTT. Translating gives CASSLNGRNTIYF.

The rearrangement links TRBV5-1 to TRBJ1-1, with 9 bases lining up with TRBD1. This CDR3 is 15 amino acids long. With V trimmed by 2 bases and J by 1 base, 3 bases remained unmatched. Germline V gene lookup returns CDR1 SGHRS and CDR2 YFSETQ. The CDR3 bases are TGCGCCAGCAGCTTACAGGGGGCGCCGAACACTGAAGCTTTCTTT. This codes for CASSLQGAPNTEAFF.

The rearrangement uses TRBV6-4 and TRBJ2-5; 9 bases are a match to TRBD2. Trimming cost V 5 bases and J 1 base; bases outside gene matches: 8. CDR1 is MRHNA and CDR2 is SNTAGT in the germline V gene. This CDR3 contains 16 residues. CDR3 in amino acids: CASSPSSGGLQETQYF. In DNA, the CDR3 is TGTGCCAGCAGTCCGTCCAGCGGGGGGCTCCAAGAGACCCAGTACTTC.